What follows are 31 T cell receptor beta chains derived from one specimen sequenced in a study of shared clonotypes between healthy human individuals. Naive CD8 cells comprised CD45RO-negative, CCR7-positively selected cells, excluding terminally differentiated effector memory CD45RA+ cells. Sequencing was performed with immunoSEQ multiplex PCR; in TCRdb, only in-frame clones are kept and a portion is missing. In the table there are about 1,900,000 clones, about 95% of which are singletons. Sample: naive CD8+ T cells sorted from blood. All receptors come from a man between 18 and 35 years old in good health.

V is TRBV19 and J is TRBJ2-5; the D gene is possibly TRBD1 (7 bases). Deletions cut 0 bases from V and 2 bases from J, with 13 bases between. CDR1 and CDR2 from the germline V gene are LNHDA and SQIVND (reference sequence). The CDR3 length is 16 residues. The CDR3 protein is CASSIDEGGQQETQYF. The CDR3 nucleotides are TGTGCCAGTAGTATAGACGAGGGGGGACAGCAAGAGACCCAGTACTTC.

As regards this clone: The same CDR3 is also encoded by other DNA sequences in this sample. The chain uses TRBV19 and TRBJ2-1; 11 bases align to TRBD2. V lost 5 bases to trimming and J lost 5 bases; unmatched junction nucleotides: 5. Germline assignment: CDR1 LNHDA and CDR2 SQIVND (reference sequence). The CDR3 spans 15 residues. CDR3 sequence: CASSYLAGGNNEQFF. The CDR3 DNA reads TGTGCCAGTAGTTATCTAGCGGGAGGCAACAATGAGCAGTTCTTC.

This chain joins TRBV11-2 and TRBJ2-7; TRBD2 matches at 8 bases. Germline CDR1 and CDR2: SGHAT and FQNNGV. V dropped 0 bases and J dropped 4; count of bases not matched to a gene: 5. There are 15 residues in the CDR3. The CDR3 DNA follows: TGTGCCAGCAGCTTAGAACGGGGGGGCCTGTACGAGCAGTACTTC. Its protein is CASSLERGGLYEQYF.

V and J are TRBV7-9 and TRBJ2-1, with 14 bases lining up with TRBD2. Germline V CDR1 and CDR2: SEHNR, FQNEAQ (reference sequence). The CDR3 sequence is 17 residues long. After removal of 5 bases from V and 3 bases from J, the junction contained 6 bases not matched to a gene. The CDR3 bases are TGTGCCAGCAGCGCGGGACTAGCGGGGGAGCACTACAATGAGCAGTTCTTC. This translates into CASSAGLAGEHYNEQFF.

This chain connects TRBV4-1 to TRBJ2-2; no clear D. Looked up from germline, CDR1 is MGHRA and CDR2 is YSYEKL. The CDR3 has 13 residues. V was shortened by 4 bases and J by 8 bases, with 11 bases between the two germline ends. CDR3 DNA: TGCGCCAGCAGCCCAACGAATCCTGGGGAGCTGTTTTTT. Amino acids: CASSPTNPGELFF.

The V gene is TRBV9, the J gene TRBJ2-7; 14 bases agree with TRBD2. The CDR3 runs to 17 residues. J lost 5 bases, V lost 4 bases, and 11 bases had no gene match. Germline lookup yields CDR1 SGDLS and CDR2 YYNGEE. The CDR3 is CASSLRLAGGSCDEQYF. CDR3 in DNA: TGTGCCAGCAGCTTACGACTAGCGGGGGGGTCTTGCGACGAGCAGTACTTC.

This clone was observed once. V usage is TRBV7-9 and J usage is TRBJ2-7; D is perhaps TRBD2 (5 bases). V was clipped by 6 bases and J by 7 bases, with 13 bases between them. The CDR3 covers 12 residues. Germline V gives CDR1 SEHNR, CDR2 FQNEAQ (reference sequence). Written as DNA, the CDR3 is TGTGCCAGCAGTCAAAATACTAGGGAGCAGTACTTC. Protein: CASSQNTREQYF. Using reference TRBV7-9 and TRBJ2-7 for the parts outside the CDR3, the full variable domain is DTGVSQNPRHKITKRGQNVTFRCDPISEHNRLYWYRQTLGQGPEFLTYFQNEAQLEKSRLLSDRFSAERPKGSFSTLEIQRTEQGDSAMYLCASSQNTREQYFGPGTRLTVT.

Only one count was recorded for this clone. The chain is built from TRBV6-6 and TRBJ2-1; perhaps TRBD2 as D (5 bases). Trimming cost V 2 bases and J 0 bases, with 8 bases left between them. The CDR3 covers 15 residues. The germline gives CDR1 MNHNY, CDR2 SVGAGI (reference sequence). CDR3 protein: CASSYEGSSYNEQFF. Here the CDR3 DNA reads TGTGCCAGCAGTTACGAGGGCAGCTCCTACAATGAGCAGTTCTTC.

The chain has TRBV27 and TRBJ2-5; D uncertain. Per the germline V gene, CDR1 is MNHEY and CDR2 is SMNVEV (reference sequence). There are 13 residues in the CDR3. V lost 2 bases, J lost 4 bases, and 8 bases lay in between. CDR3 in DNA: TGTGCCAGCAGTTTAGGGTCTAGAGAGACCCAGTACTTC. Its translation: CASSLGSRETQYF.

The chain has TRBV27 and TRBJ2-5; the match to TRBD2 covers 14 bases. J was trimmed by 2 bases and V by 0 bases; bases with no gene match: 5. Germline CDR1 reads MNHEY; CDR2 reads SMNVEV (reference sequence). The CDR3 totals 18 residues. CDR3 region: CASSLSGLAGEIQETQYF. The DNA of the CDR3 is TGTGCCAGCAGTTTATCGGGACTAGCGGGGGAGATACAAGAGACCCAGTACTTC.

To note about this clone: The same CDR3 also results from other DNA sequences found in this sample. The chain's CDR3 is CASSLGGGEETQYF. In DNA, the CDR3 is TGTGCCAGCAGCTTGGGAGGAGGGGAGGAGACCCAGTACTTC. The chain links TRBV5-4 to TRBJ2-5; perhaps TRBD2 as D (6 bases). Germline CDR1 SGHNT, CDR2 YYREEE (reference sequence). Trimming pared 0 bases from V and 5 bases from J, leaving 11 bases between. The CDR3 sequence is 14 residues long.

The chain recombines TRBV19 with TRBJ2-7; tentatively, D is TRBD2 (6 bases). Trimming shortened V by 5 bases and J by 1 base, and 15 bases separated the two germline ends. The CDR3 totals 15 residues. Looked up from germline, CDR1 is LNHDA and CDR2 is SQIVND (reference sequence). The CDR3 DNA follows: TGTGCCAGTAGTCTGGACTATTCTGGATCCTACGAGCAGTACTTC. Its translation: CASSLDYSGSYEQYF.

The CDR3 is CASSIFGDMNTEAFF. CDR3 nucleotide sequence: TGTGCCAGTAGCATCTTTGGGGACATGAACACTGAAGCTTTCTTT. This sequence joins TRBV19 and TRBJ1-1, with a tentative D call TRBD1 (6 bases). Germline lookup yields CDR1 LNHDA and CDR2 SQIVND (reference sequence). Trimming pared 6 bases from V and 0 bases from J, leaving 14 bases between. This CDR3 comprises 15 residues.

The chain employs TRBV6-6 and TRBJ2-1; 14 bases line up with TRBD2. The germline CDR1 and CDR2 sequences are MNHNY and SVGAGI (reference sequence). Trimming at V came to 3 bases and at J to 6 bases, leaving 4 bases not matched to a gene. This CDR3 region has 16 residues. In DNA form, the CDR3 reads TGTGCCAGCAGTTATCGCGGACTAGCGGGAGGCAATGAGCAGTTCTTC. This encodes CASSYRGLAGGNEQFF.

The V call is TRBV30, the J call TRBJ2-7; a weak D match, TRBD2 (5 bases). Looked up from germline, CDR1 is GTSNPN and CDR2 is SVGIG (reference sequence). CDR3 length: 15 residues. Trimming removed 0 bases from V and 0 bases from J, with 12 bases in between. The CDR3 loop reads CAWSVEGLNSYEQYF. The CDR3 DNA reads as TGTGCCTGGAGTGTAGAAGGACTGAACTCCTACGAGCAGTACTTC.

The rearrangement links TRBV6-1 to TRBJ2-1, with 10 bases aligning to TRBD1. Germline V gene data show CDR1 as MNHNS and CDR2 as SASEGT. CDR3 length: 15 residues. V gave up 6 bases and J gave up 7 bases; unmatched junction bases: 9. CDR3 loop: CASRPDRGNLNEQFF. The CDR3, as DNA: TGTGCCAGCAGGCCGGACAGGGGGAATTTGAATGAGCAGTTCTTC.

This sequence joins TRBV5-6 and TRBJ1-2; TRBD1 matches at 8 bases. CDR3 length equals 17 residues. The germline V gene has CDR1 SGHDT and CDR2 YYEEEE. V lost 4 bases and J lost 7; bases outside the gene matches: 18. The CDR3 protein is CASSPEGQAGFNGGYTF. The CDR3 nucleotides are TGTGCCAGCAGCCCGGAGGGACAGGCGGGTTTTAACGGTGGCTACACCTTC.

CDR3 nucleotide sequence: TGCGCCAGCAGTGAGGATCCTATAACGACAGATACGCAGTATTTT. This encodes CASSEDPITTDTQYF. The V call is TRBV10-1, the J call TRBJ2-3; D unresolved. V lost 2 bases, J lost 3 bases, and 12 bases lay in between. CDR3 length equals 15 residues. Germline V gives CDR1 WNHNN, CDR2 SYGVQD (reference sequence).

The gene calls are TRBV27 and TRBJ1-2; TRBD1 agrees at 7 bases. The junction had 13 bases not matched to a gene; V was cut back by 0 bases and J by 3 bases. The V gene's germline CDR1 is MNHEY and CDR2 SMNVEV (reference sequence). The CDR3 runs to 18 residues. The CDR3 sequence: CASSLSGDRFTADYGYTF. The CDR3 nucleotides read TGTGCCAGCAGTTTATCAGGGGACAGATTTACTGCGGACTATGGCTACACCTTC.

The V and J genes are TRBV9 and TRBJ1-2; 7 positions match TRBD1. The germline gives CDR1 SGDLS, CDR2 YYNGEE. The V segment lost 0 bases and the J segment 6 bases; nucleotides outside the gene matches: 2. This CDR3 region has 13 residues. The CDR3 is CASSVEGADGYTF. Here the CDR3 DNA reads TGTGCCAGCAGCGTAGAGGGGGCTGATGGCTACACCTTC.

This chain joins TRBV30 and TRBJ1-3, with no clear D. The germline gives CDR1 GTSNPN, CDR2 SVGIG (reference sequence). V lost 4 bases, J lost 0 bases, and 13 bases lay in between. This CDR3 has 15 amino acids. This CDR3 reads CAWNPPWGSGNTIYF. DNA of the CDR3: TGTGCCTGGAACCCTCCCTGGGGCTCTGGAAACACCATATATTTT.

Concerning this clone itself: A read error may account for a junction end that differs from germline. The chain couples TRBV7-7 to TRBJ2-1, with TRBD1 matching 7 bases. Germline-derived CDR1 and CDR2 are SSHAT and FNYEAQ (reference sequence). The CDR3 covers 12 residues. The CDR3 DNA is TGTGCTAGCAGCGAGGGGGCAGGCGAGCAGTTCTTC. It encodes CASSEGAGEQFF.

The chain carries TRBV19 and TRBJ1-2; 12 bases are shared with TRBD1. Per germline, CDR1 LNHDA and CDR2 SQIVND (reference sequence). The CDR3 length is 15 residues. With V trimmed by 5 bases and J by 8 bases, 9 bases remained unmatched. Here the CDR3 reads CASSLPGQGAGGYTF. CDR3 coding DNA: TGTGCCAGTAGTCTCCCGGGACAGGGGGCCGGAGGCTACACCTTC. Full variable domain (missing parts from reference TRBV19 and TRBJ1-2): DGGITQSPKYLFRKEGQNVTLSCEQNLNHDAMYWYRQDPGQGLRLIYYSQIVNDFQKGDIAEGYSVSREKKESFPLTVTSAQKNPTAFYLCASSLPGQGAGGYTFGSGTRLTVV.

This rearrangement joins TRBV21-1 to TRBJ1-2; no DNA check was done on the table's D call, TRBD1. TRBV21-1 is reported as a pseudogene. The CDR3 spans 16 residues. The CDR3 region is CASSMRGTGSYYGYTF. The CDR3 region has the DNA TGTGCCAGCAGCATGAGGGGGACAGGGTCATACTATGGCTACACCTTC.

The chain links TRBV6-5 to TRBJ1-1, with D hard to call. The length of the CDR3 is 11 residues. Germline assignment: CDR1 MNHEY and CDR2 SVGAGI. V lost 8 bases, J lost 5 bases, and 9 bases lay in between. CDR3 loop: CASLAGTEAFF. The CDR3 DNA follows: TGTGCCAGCTTGGCCGGGACTGAAGCTTTCTTT.

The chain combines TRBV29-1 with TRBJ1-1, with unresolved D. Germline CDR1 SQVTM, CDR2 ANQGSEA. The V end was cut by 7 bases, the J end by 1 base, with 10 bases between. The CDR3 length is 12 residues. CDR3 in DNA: TGCAGCGCCTCGCCGGCGAACACTGAAGCTTTCTTT. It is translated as CSASPANTEAFF. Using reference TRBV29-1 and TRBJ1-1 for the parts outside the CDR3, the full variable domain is SAVISQKPSRDICQRGTSLTIQCQVDSQVTMMFWYRQQPGQSLTLIATANQGSEATYESGFVIDKFPISRPNLTFSTLTVSNMSPEDSSIYLCSASPANTEAFFGQGTRLTVV.

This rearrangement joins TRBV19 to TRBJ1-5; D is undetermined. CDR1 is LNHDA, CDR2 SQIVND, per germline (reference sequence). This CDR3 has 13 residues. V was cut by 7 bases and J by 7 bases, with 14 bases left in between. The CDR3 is CASTDVAGQPQHF. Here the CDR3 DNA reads TGTGCCAGTACCGATGTGGCTGGGCAGCCCCAGCATTTT.

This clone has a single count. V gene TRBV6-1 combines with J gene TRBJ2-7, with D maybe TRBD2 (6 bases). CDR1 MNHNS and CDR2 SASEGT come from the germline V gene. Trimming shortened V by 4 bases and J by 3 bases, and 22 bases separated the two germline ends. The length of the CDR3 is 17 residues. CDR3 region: CASSGTILGGGSYEQYF. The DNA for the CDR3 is TGTGCCAGCAGTGGAACGATCCTCGGAGGAGGGAGCTACGAGCAGTACTTC.

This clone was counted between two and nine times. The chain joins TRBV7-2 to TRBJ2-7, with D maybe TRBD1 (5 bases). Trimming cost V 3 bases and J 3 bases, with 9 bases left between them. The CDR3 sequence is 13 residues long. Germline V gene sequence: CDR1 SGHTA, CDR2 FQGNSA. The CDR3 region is CASSFDTGYEQYF. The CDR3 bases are TGTGCCAGCAGCTTCGACACAGGCTACGAGCAGTACTTC.

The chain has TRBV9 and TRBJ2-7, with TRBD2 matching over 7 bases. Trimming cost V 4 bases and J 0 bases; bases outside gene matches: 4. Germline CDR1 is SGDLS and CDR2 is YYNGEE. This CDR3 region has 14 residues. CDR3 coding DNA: TGTGCCAGCAGCTTAAGCGGGGCCTCCTACGAGCAGTACTTC. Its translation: CASSLSGASYEQYF.

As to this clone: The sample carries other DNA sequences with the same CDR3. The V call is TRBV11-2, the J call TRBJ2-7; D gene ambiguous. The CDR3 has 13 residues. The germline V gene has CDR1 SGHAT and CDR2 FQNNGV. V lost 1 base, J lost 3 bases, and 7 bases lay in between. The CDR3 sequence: CASSLGAGYEQYF. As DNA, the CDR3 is TGTGCCAGCAGCTTAGGGGCAGGCTACGAGCAGTACTTC.